The T cell receptor beta chain described here comes from a study of identical twins. Each CDR3 protein is one row after TCRdb ran MiXCR on the 5' RACE reads. The data show some 440,000 distinct CDR3 sequences, roughly 24% seen once. Germline CDR1 reads MNHNS; CDR2 reads SASEGT. This CDR3 has 15 residues. The V end lost 6 bases, the J end lost 1 base, and 14 bases lay between the germline ends. These sequences were also reported in another study, on T cells expressing NK-cell markers.

The chain employs TRBV6-1 and TRBJ2-3, with D tentatively TRBD1 (5 bases). The sequencing sample was made of CD4+ T cells sorted from blood. The TCR sequence derives from a woman aged 18-29 years in good health. The CDR3 DNA reads as TGTGCCAGCAGCCCCTTAGGGGCGGGCACAGATACGCAGTATTTT. Translated: CASSPLGAGTDTQYF.